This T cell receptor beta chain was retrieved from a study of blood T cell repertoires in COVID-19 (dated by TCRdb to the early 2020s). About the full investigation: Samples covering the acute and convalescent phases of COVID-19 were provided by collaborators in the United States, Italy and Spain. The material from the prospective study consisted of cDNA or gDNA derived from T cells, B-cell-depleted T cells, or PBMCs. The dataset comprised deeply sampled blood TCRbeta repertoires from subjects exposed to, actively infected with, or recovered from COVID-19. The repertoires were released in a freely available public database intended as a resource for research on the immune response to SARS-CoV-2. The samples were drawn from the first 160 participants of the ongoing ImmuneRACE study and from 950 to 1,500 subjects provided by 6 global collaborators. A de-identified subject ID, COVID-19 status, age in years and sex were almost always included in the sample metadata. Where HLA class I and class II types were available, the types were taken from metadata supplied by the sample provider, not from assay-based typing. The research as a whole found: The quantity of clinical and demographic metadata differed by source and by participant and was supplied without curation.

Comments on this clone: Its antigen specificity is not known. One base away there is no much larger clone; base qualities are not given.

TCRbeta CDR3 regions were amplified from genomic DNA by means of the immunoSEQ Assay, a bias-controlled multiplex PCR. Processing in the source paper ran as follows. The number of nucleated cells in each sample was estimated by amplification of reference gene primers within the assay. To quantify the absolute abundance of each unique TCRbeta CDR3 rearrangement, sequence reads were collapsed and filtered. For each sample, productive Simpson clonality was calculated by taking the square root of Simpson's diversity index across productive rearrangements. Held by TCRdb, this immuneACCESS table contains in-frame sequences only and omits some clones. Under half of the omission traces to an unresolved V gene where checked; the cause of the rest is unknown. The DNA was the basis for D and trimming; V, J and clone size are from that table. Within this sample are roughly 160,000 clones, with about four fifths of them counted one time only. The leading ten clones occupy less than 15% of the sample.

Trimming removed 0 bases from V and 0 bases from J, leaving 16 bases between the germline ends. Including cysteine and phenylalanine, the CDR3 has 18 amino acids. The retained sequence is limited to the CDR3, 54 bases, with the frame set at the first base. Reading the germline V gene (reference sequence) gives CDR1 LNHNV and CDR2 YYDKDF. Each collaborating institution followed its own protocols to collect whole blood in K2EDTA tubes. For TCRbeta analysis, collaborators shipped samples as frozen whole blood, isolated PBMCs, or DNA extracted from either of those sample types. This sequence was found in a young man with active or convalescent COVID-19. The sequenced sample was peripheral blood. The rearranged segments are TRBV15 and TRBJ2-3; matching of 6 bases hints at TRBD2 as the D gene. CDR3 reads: CATSRDFRRDRSTDTQYF. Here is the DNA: TGTGCCACCAGCAGAGACTTTCGGCGGGATAGAAGCACAGATACGCAGTATTTT. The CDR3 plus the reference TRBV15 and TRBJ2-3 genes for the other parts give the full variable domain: DAMVIQNPRYQVTQFGKPVTLSCSQTLNHNVMYWYQQKSSQAPKLLFHYYDKDFNNEADTPDNFQSRRPNTSFCFLDIRSPGLGDTAMYLCATSRDFRRDRSTDTQYFGPGTRLTVL.